The following is a T cell receptor beta chain sequence with its context. Its cognate antigen has yet to be identified. The record has no base qualities; no much larger clone is one base away. Using the immunoSEQ two-step multiplex PCR at survey-level depth, TRB CDR3 regions were amplified from genomic DNA. Synthetic inline TR CDR3 controls covering all V-J pairings were spiked into each PCR so that template counts could be estimated and amplification bias removed. Reads were processed so that amplification and sequencing bias were reduced, and quantification was performed against synthetic TR CDR3 analogs. The original pipeline was this. Raw data were processed in ImmunoSEQ Analyzer, with out-of-frame sequences and CDR3s containing stop codons removed, and gene names were assigned according to IMGT nomenclature. Normalized Shannon entropy, defined as 1 minus Pielou's evenness, was used to summarize repertoire diversity. TRB sequences were treated as identical only when sharing V gene, J gene and CDR3. Public PML clonotypes were CDR3s shared by two or more PML-onset samples but absent earlier, in controls, and in public databases. Position-by-position CDR3 amino acid composition was analyzed in Skylign with the observed count method. TCRdb carries this immuneACCESS record with in-frame sequences only. Its versions omit some clonotypes, under half of them owing to an unresolved V gene in the studies checked, with the rest unexplained. V, J and clone size derive from that table, while D and trimming were established from the DNA sequence. For this sample the table gives roughly 28,000 clones, of which more than 70% were detected only once. The biggest ten clones account for roughly 12% of the sample.

The meaning of the sample's time point label: time of PML onset. The treatment or condition label, read with the paper, signifies: on natalizumab therapy at sampling. Diagnosis of PML was based on clinical and MRI findings and confirmed by finding JC virus DNA in cerebrospinal fluid. In the natalizumab-treated patients, PML developed after between about 15 and 56 months of natalizumab therapy. Every listed patient had earlier received interferon beta, and every PML patient was female. T3 blood samples were collected at the time of PML onset. Isolation of peripheral blood mononuclear cells was performed by Ficoll-Hypaque density gradient centrifugation. The data stem from a study of multiple sclerosis patients with progressive multifocal leukoencephalopathy (dated by TCRdb to the late 2010s). Background for the entire study: Peripheral T and B cells were examined in MS patients who developed PML (4 under natalizumab, 1 after alemtuzumab) and in treated patients who did not develop PML. Two natalizumab-treated patients who later developed PML were followed longitudinally from before therapy through 6 and 12 months to PML onset. The goal of the study was to detect any JC virus-specific or public T-cell expansions that arose at the time of PML onset.

Inclusive of the bounding cysteine and phenylalanine, the CDR3 is 16 residues long. Of all the DNA, just the CDR3 is kept, 48 bases in frame from base 1. According to the germline V gene, CDR1 reads SGHTS and CDR2 reads YDEGEE. V is pruned by 3 bases and J by 1 base, leaving 4 bases of the junction without a gene match. Broad study findings and their caveats: Most PML patients had lower normalized Shannon entropy, suggesting less diverse TRB repertoires, while values in the natalizumab-treated controls sat near 1. Only peripheral blood was analyzed, although cerebrospinal fluid or brain lymphocytes might be more informative for natalizumab-associated PML. Although TRB clones above 0.5% frequency turned up only in PML patients, the clones expanded at PML onset were already present before and during natalizumab therapy. No common TRBV or TRBJ gene usage or preferential TRBV-TRBJ pairings were detected when PML developed. With only a small, descriptive cohort, it remained unclear whether the findings reflect JC virus infection or general immunocompromise.

Source: PBMCs, taken from a patient treated with natalizumab. This chain joins TRBV5-8 to TRBJ1-1; TRBD1 lines up with 12 middle nucleotides. The sequence derives from a woman aged 25 to 39 with progressive multifocal leukoencephalopathy. The DNA reads as follows: TGTGCCAGCAGCTCAGGGACAGGGGGCTGGAACACTGAAGCTTTCTTT. Its translation is CASSSGTGGWNTEAFF.